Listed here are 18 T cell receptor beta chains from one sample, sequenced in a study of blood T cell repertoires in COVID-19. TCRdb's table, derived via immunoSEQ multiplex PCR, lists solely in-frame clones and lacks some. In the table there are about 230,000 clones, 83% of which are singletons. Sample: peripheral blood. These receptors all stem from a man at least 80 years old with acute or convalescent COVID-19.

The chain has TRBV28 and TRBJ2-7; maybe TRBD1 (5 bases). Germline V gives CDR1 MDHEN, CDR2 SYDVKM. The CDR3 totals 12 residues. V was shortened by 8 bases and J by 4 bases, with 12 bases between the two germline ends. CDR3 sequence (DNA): TGTGCCAGCGGCCAGGGTCGGTACGAGCAGTACTTC. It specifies CASGQGRYEQYF.

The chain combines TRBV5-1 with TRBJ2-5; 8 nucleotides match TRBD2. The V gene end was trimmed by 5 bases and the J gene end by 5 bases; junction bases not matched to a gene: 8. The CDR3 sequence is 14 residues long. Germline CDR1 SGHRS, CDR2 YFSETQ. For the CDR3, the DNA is TGCGCCAGCAGAAAAGCGGGAGTAGGGGAGACCCAGTACTTC. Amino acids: CASRKAGVGETQYF.

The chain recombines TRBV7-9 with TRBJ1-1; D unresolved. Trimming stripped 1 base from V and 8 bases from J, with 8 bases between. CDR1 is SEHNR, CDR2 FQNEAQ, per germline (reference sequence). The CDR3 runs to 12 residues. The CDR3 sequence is CASSLGSVEAFF. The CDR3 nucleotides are TGTGCCAGCAGCTTAGGCTCGGTGGAAGCTTTCTTT.

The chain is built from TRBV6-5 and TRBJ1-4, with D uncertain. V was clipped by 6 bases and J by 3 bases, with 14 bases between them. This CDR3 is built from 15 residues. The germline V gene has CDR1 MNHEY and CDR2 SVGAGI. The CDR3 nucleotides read TGTGCCAGCAGCCCCGGGAGGAGGCCTAATGAAAAACTGTTTTTT. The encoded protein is CASSPGRRPNEKLFF.

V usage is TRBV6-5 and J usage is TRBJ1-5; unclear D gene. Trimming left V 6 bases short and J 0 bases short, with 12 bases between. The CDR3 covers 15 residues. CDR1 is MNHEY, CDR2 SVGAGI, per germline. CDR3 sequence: CASRTRPNSNQPQHF. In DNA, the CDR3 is TGTGCCAGCAGGACAAGGCCTAATAGCAATCAGCCCCAGCATTTT.

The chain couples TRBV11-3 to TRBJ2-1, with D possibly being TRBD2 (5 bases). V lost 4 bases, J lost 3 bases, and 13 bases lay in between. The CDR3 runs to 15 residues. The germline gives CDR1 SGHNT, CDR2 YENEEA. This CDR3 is CASSSASFFYNEQFF. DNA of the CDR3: TGTGCCAGCAGCTCTGCTAGCTTCTTCTACAATGAGCAGTTCTTC.

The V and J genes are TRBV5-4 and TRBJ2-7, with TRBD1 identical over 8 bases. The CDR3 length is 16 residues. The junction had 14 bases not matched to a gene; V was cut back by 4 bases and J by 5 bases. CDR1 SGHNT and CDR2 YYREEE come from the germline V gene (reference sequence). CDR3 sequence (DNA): TGTGCCAGCAGCCCTCCCAGTCGACAGGGGAGCGACGAGCAGTACTTC. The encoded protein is CASSPPSRQGSDEQYF.

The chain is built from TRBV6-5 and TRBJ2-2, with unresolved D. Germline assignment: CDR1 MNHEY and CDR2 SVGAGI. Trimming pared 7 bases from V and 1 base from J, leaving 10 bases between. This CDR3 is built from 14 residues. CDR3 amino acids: CASTNSMNTGELFF. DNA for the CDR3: TGTGCCAGCACCAATTCTATGAACACCGGGGAGCTGTTTTTT.

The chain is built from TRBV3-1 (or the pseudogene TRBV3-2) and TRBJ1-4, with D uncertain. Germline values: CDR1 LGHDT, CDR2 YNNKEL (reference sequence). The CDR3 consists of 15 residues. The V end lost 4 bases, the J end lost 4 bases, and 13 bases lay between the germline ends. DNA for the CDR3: TGTGCCAGCAGCCCCTTTGGCAGATTTAATGAAAAACTGTTTTTT. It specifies CASSPFGRFNEKLFF.

The CDR3 spells CSVVGLQETQYF. DNA for the CDR3: TGCAGCGTTGTGGGGCTACAAGAGACCCAGTACTTC. The rearrangement joins TRBV29-1 to TRBJ2-5; the D gene is possibly TRBD1 (5 bases). In germline, CDR1 is SQVTM, CDR2 ANQGSEA. Trimming took off 4 bases at V and 2 bases at J, with 8 bases between the two ends. There are 12 residues in the CDR3.

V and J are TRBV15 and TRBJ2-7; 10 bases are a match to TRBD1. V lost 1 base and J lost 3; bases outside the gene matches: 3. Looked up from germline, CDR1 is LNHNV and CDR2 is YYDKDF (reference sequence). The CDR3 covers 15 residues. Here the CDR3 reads CATSRARTGGYEQYF. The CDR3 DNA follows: TGTGCCACCAGCAGAGCCCGGACAGGGGGCTACGAGCAGTACTTC.

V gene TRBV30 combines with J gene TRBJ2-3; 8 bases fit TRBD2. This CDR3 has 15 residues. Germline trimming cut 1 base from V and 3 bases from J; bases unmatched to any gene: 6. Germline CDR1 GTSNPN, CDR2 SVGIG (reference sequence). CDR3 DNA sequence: TGTGCCTGGAGTGGAGGCGGGGGGCGAACAGATACGCAGTATTTT. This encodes CAWSGGGGRTDTQYF.

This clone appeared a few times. The CDR3 nucleotides are TGTGCCAGTAGTACGCTAGCTGGGGAGCAGTACTTC. Its translation is CASSTLAGEQYF. This chain links TRBV19 with TRBJ2-7, with a tentative D call TRBD2 (5 bases). Germline V CDR1 and CDR2: LNHDA, SQIVND (reference sequence). The CDR3 is 12 amino acids. Trimming removed 4 bases at V and 7 bases at J, with 11 bases between.

This CDR3 is CADSSSYNEQFF. Written as DNA, the CDR3 is TGTGCCGACTCCAGCTCCTACAATGAGCAGTTCTTC. The chain is built from TRBV2 and TRBJ2-1; D is unclear. The ends were cut back, 11 bases at V and 0 bases at J, with 8 bases in the middle. The CDR3 length is 12 residues. Per germline, CDR1 SNHLY and CDR2 FYNNEI.

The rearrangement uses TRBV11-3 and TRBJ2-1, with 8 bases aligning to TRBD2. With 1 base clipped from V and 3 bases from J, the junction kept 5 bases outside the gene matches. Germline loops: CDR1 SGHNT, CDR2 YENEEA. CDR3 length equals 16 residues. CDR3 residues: CASSLGIAGNYNEQFF. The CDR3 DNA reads TGTGCCAGCAGCTTAGGGATAGCGGGGAACTACAATGAGCAGTTCTTC. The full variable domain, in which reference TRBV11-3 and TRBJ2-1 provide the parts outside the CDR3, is EAGVVQSPRYKIIEKKQPVAFWCNPISGHNTLYWYLQNLGQGPELLIRYENEEAVDDSQLPKDRFSAERLKGVDSTLKIQPAELGDSAVYLCASSLGIAGNYNEQFFGPGTRLTVL.

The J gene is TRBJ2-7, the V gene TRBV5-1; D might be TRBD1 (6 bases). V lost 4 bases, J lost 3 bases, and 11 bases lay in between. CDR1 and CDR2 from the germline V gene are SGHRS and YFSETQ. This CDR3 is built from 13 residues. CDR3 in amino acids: CASSEARGYEQYF. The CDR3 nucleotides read TGCGCCAGCAGCGAAGCCAGGGGCTACGAGCAGTACTTC.

The CDR3 spells CASSVGQHTDTQYF. The CDR3 DNA reads as TGTGCCAGCAGCGTCGGACAGCACACAGATACGCAGTATTTT. The chain couples TRBV9 to TRBJ2-3; perhaps TRBD1 as D (6 bases). Germline loops: CDR1 SGDLS, CDR2 YYNGEE. The V gene lost 2 bases and the J gene lost 2 bases, with 9 bases spanning the gap. The CDR3 has 14 residues.

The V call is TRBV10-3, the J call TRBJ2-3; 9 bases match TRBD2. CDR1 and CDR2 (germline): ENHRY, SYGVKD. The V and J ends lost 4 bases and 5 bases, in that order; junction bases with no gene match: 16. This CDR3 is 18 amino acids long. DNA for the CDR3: TGTGCCATCAGTGCCTACCGGGCGGGGCTAGCGGGATTAGATACGCAGTATTTT. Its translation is CAISAYRAGLAGLDTQYF.